Presented here are 27 T cell receptor beta chains from one specimen sequenced in a study of T cells in Graves' hyperthyroidism and ophthalmopathy. RNA transcripts gave rise to amplified TCR beta CDR3 regions. In the first-round RT-PCR of the TCR CDR3, the HTBI primer set was used. TCRdb reprocessed the multiplex PCR reads with MiXCR, giving one entry per CDR3 protein. The data hold hundreds of thousands of distinct CDR3 sequences, with 13% to 15% observed a single time. The sample taken for sequencing was blood. The receptors were sampled from a woman aged 45-65 years with Graves' ophthalmopathy.

This clonotype was seen repeatedly, ten times or more. The rearrangement links TRBV27 to TRBJ1-2; perhaps TRBD1 as D (5 bases). CDR3 length: 15 amino acids. The germline V and J ends were trimmed by 6 bases and 2 bases, with 16 bases remaining between them. Looked up from germline, CDR1 is MNHEY and CDR2 is SMNVEV (reference sequence). This CDR3 is CASSSSATVNYGYTF. As DNA, the CDR3 is TGTGCCAGCAGCTCCAGTGCGACAGTAAACTATGGCTACACCTTC.

The table lists this clonotype with many counts. The CDR3 nucleotides read TGTGCCAGCAGTTTAAGGGCCAGCTATGGCTACACCTTC. It is translated as CASSLRASYGYTF. This rearrangement joins TRBV28 to TRBJ1-2; no reliable D call. CDR3 length: 13 residues. Trimming removed 2 bases from V and 4 bases from J, with 8 bases in between. In germline, CDR1 is MDHEN, CDR2 SYDVKM.

This clonotype appeared many times. The chain carries TRBV18 and TRBJ2-1, with TRBD2 identical over 12 bases. The germline CDR1 and CDR2 sequences are KGHSH and LQKENI. With 1 base clipped from V and 4 bases from J, the junction kept 5 bases outside the gene matches. This CDR3 contains 17 residues. CDR3 bases: TGTGCCAGCTCACCACTAACTAGCGGGAGGCCGTACAATGAGCAGTTCTTC. Its protein product is CASSPLTSGRPYNEQFF.

This clonotype was counted at least ten times. The chain links TRBV2 to TRBJ2-1, with TRBD2 as a possible D gene (6 bases). Trimming took off 6 bases at V and 0 bases at J, with 12 bases between the two ends. The CDR3 runs to 15 residues. In germline, CDR1 is SNHLY, CDR2 FYNNEI. CDR3 nucleotide sequence: TGTGCCAGCAGCAGAGGACTATTCTCCTACAATGAGCAGTTCTTC. Translation: CASSRGLFSYNEQFF.

The sample holds a few counts of this clonotype. The CDR3 coding sequence is TGTGCCCTTAGTAGCGGGCAGGCCCCCTACGAGCAGTACTTC. Translated, it gives CALSSGQAPYEQYF. V usage is TRBV10-3 and J usage is TRBJ2-7, with TRBD2 matching over 7 bases. J was trimmed by 2 bases and V by 11 bases; bases with no gene match: 12. In germline, CDR1 is ENHRY, CDR2 SYGVKD. The CDR3 extends over 14 amino acids.

This clonotype was seen ten or more times. V is TRBV7-2 and J is TRBJ2-1; perhaps TRBD1 as D (5 bases). CDR1 is SGHTA, CDR2 FQGNSA, per germline. This CDR3 contains 15 residues. V gave up 6 bases and J gave up 4 bases, with 16 bases separating them. CDR3 sequence (DNA): TGTGCCAGCAGAAAAAACAGGCTTCTTTACAATGAGCAGTTCTTC. This sequence encodes CASRKNRLLYNEQFF.

This clonotype was picked up many times. The chain combines TRBV9 with TRBJ1-1; a weak D match, TRBD1 (5 bases). The CDR3 consists of 13 residues. CDR1 and CDR2 (germline): SGDLS, YYNGEE. V lost 0 bases and J lost 7, with 10 bases in between. CDR3 DNA sequence: TGTGCCAGCAGCGTAGTTGGGGGGGATGAAGCTTTCTTT. Its protein is CASSVVGGDEAFF.

This clonotype was picked up many times. CDR3 region: CASRGGVLAADTQYF. In DNA form, the CDR3 reads TGTGCCAGCAGAGGCGGTGTTCTAGCGGCAGATACGCAGTATTTT. The chain carries TRBV27 and TRBJ2-3, with 7 bases aligning to TRBD2. The CDR3 consists of 15 residues. The germline V gene has CDR1 MNHEY and CDR2 SMNVEV (reference sequence). J lost 4 bases, V lost 6 bases, and 10 bases had no gene match.

This clonotype was detected many times. This chain links TRBV28 with TRBJ2-7; 8 bases match TRBD2. The germline CDR1 and CDR2 sequences are MDHEN and SYDVKM. V lost 3 bases to trimming and J lost 5 bases; unmatched junction nucleotides: 3. The length of the CDR3 is 13 residues. The CDR3 sequence: CASSLAGGDEQYF. CDR3 DNA sequence: TGTGCCAGCAGTTTGGCGGGAGGAGACGAGCAGTACTTC.

The CDR3 loop is CASSPQALYGYTF. CDR3 nucleotide sequence: TGTGCCAGCAGTCCCCAGGCCCTCTATGGCTACACCTTC. The rearrangement uses TRBV6-1 and TRBJ1-2; D not resolved. Germline assignment: CDR1 MNHNS and CDR2 SASEGT. The CDR3 length is 13 residues. Trimming pared 5 bases from V and 4 bases from J, leaving 11 bases between.

CDR3 DNA: TGTGCCAGCAGCTTAGTACGGCTAGCGGTTTACAATGAGCAGTTCTTC. It encodes CASSLVRLAVYNEQFF. The rearrangement joins TRBV7-2 to TRBJ2-1, with 7 bases that match TRBD2. The CDR3 has 16 residues. With V trimmed by 1 base and J by 4 bases, 7 bases remained unmatched. The germline V gene has CDR1 SGHTA and CDR2 FQGNSA.

This clonotype occurred many times. The J gene is TRBJ1-1, the V gene TRBV27; D unclear. The CDR3 has 13 residues. Germline V lookup: CDR1 MNHEY, CDR2 SMNVEV (reference sequence). V shed 2 bases and J shed 5 bases, with 9 bases lying between them. CDR3 region: CASSLRERTEAFF. The CDR3 DNA is TGTGCCAGCAGTTTAAGGGAGCGGACTGAAGCTTTCTTT.

The rearrangement uses TRBV6-5 and TRBJ2-5, with 7 bases aligning to TRBD1. This CDR3 spans 15 amino acids. Trimming took 2 bases from V and 5 from J; bases not matched to a gene: 8. Germline values: CDR1 MNHEY, CDR2 SVGAGI. The CDR3 protein is CASSYAGGAVETQYF. CDR3 bases: TGTGCCAGCAGTTACGCAGGGGGTGCGGTGGAGACCCAGTACTTC.

V is TRBV19 and J is TRBJ2-2; 8 bases match TRBD2. CDR1 and CDR2 from the germline V gene are LNHDA and SQIVND (reference sequence). This CDR3 contains 16 residues. Germline trimming cut 5 bases from V and 1 base from J; bases unmatched to any gene: 6. The chain's CDR3 is CASSVISGMNTGELFF. In nucleotides, the CDR3 is TGTGCCAGTAGTGTTATTAGCGGGATGAACACCGGGGAGCTGTTTTTT.

This clonotype has at least ten counts. The rearrangement uses TRBV7-8 and TRBJ2-2; no definite D call. CDR1 and CDR2 (germline): SGHVS, FQNEAQ. V lost 1 base and J 6 bases, leaving 3 bases between the germline ends. CDR3 length: 12 amino acids. DNA of the CDR3: TGTGCCAGCAGCTTAGGGTCCGGGGAGCTGTTTTTT. This gives the protein CASSLGSGELFF.

At least ten counts were recorded for this clonotype. J is TRBJ1-2 and V is TRBV28, with 7 bases matching TRBD1. This CDR3 spans 16 amino acids. The germline gives CDR1 MDHEN, CDR2 SYDVKM. Trimming took 4 bases from V and 4 from J; bases not matched to a gene: 12. Here the CDR3 reads CASSSPTGKLGYGYTF. In nucleotides, the CDR3 is TGTGCCAGCAGTTCCCCGACAGGGAAGTTAGGCTATGGCTACACCTTC.

This chain connects TRBV28 to TRBJ2-1; D might be TRBD2 (6 bases). Trimming pared 8 bases from V and 6 bases from J, leaving 14 bases between. The germline V gene encodes CDR1 MDHEN and CDR2 SYDVKM. The CDR3 extends over 13 amino acids. The CDR3 nucleotides read TGTGCCAGCGGGGAGGTAGTACGCAATGAGCAGTTCTTC. It is translated as CASGEVVRNEQFF. Based on the CDR3 plus reference TRBV28 and TRBJ2-1, the full variable domain is DVKVTQSSRYLVKRTGEKVFLECVQDMDHENMFWYRQDPGLGLRLIYFSYDVKMKEKGDIPEGYSVSREKKERFSLILESASTNQTSMYLCASGEVVRNEQFFGPGTRLTVL.

The table lists this clonotype with many counts. V usage is TRBV18 and J usage is TRBJ2-7, with 7 bases fitting TRBD1. With 4 bases clipped from V and 2 bases from J, the junction kept 8 bases outside the gene matches. The CDR3 is made up of 15 amino acids. Germline lookup yields CDR1 KGHSH and CDR2 LQKENI. The DNA of the CDR3 is TGTGCCAGCTCACGCGACTCGGGACAGACCTACGAGCAGTACTTC. Protein sequence: CASSRDSGQTYEQYF.

V is TRBV15 and J is TRBJ1-4, with D unresolved. CDR3 length equals 16 residues. From germline, CDR1 is LNHNV and CDR2 YYDKDF (reference sequence). Trimming removed 0 bases at V and 5 bases at J, with 13 bases between. For the CDR3, the DNA is TGTGCCACCAGCAGAGATCCGTATGAGGGAAATGAAAAACTGTTTTTT. It yields the protein CATSRDPYEGNEKLFF. The entire variable domain, with the rest obtained from reference TRBV15 and TRBJ1-4, is as follows: DAMVIQNPRYQVTQFGKPVTLSCSQTLNHNVMYWYQQKSSQAPKLLFHYYDKDFNNEADTPDNFQSRRPNTSFCFLDIRSPGLGDTAMYLCATSRDPYEGNEKLFFGSGTQLSVL.

There are many counts of this clonotype. The chain employs TRBV7-9 and TRBJ1-1, with a possible D match to TRBD1 (5 bases). Trimming pared 5 bases from V and 1 base from J, leaving 8 bases between. The CDR3 is made up of 13 amino acids. The germline V gene has CDR1 SEHNR and CDR2 FQNEAQ (reference sequence). CDR3 protein: CASSQGTNTEAFF. In nucleotides, the CDR3 is TGTGCCAGCAGCCAAGGGACGAACACTGAAGCTTTCTTT.

A few counts support this clonotype. The chain uses TRBV6-2 or TRBV6-3 and TRBJ2-6, with a possible D match to TRBD1 (6 bases). Germline V CDR1 and CDR2: MNHEY, SVGEGT. The CDR3 is 17 amino acids. V lost 2 bases, J lost 0 bases, and 11 bases lay in between. CDR3 coding DNA: TGTGCCAGCAGTTACCAGGGACAACTCTCTGGGGCCAACGTCCTGACTTTC. Its protein is CASSYQGQLSGANVLTF.

This chain uses TRBV12-3 or TRBV12-4 with TRBJ2-5; TRBD2 agrees at 9 bases. V dropped 5 bases and J dropped 5; count of bases not matched to a gene: 12. The CDR3 contains 16 residues. The CDR3 reads CASSPPYAGGRETQYF. The CDR3 DNA is TGTGCCAGCAGTCCCCCATATGCGGGAGGGCGGGAGACCCAGTACTTC.

This clonotype was recorded many times. The V gene is TRBV5-1, the J gene TRBJ2-2; TRBD1 agrees at 7 bases. This CDR3 is built from 14 residues. CDR1 and CDR2 (germline): SGHRS, YFSETQ. J was trimmed by 5 bases and V by 2 bases; bases with no gene match: 3. This CDR3 reads CASSLGGPTGELFF. CDR3 nucleotide sequence: TGCGCCAGCAGCTTAGGGGGCCCAACCGGGGAGCTGTTTTTT.

This clonotype was found a few times. Its ends do not fully match the called genes, so a read error is possible. The CDR3 sequence is CASGLGGLYTEAFF. The CDR3 nucleotides read TGTGCCAGCGGTTTAGGGGGGCTGTACACTGAAGCTTTCTTT. The chain recombines TRBV28 with TRBJ1-1; a possible D gene is TRBD1 (6 bases). This CDR3 spans 14 amino acids. The germline gives CDR1 MDHEN, CDR2 SYDVKM. Combining the CDR3 with reference TRBV28 and TRBJ1-1 gives the whole variable domain DVKVTQSSRYLVKRTGEKVFLECVQDMDHENMFWYRQDPGLGLRLIYFSYDVKMKEKGDIPEGYSVSREKKERFSLILESASTNQTSMYLCASGLGGLYTEAFFGQGTRLTVV.

This clonotype was seen ten or more times. This sequence joins TRBV2 and TRBJ2-3; 11 bases map to TRBD1. Germline V CDR1 and CDR2: SNHLY, FYNNEI. The CDR3 sequence is 15 residues long. Unmatched junction bases numbered 6, after V lost 6 bases and J lost 4 bases. CDR3: CASRAGTGGADTQYF. The CDR3 DNA is TGTGCCAGCAGAGCCGGGACAGGGGGGGCAGATACGCAGTATTTT.

This clonotype was counted at least ten times. The rearrangement links TRBV6-6 to TRBJ2-3; D assignment may be TRBD1 or TRBD2 (6 bases each). Trimming cost V 0 bases and J 1 base, with 17 bases left between them. This CDR3 is 18 amino acids long. The germline V gene encodes CDR1 MNHNY and CDR2 SVGAGI (reference sequence). This chain's CDR3 is CASSYSIGSGGRTDTQYF. Here the CDR3 DNA reads TGTGCCAGCAGTTACTCGATCGGGTCTGGGGGGCGCACAGATACGCAGTATTTT.

This clonotype has ten or more counts. V usage is TRBV30 and J usage is TRBJ2-1, with TRBD2 as a possible D gene (5 bases). Germline values: CDR1 GTSNPN, CDR2 SVGIG (reference sequence). V lost 0 bases and J lost 4, with 16 bases in between. The CDR3 has 16 amino acids. The CDR3 sequence: CAWSVPEGFSYNEQFF. The CDR3 DNA reads TGTGCCTGGAGTGTACCCGAGGGATTTTCATACAATGAGCAGTTCTTC.